One and the same sample provided the 29 T cell receptor beta chains below, sequenced in a study of T cell repertoires in cytomegalovirus infection. TCRdb re-called the reads through MiXCR, storing one row per CDR3 protein. The table has approximately 120,000 distinct CDR3 sequences, 32% seen once. These TCRs are of unknown antigen specificity. The sequences come from CD8+ T cells from cultured PBMCs, collected from culture after CMV antigen stimulation. The origin of the receptors is a human donor in good health (CMV status not recorded). Some clones in this sample may be carry-over from other donors' samples.

The chain recombines TRBV12-3 or TRBV12-4 with TRBJ1-1; 8 positions match TRBD1. CDR3 length equals 14 residues. The trim removed 5 bases at V and 4 bases at J, leaving 6 bases unmatched. This CDR3 reads CASSNRGVGTEAFF. For the CDR3, the DNA is TGTGCCAGCAGTAACAGGGGGGTCGGCACTGAAGCTTTCTTT.

The chain links TRBV5-5 to TRBJ2-7; D ambiguous. Trimming took off 0 bases at V and 0 bases at J, with 10 bases between the two ends. The CDR3 has 15 amino acids. Looked up from germline, CDR1 is SGHKS and CDR2 is YYEKEE (reference sequence). CDR3 protein: CASSLEQAGSYEQYF. The CDR3, as DNA: TGTGCCAGCAGCTTGGAGCAGGCTGGCTCCTACGAGCAGTACTTC.

This clonotype was detected a few times. The chain joins TRBV12-3 or TRBV12-4 to TRBJ2-1, with 7 bases lining up with TRBD1. V was pared by 5 bases and J by 5 bases, with 9 bases of the junction left unmatched. The CDR3 is 15 residues long. CDR3 nucleotide sequence: TGTGCCAGCAGTCCCCCGGACAGGTACAACAATGAGCAGTTCTTC. It yields the protein CASSPPDRYNNEQFF.

This sequence joins TRBV6-1 and TRBJ2-3, with 7 bases lining up with TRBD2. Trimming cost V 6 bases and J 1 base; bases outside gene matches: 7. This CDR3 region has 15 residues. The germline gives CDR1 MNHNS, CDR2 SASEGT. The CDR3 DNA reads TGTGCCAGCAGAATTGGACTAGGGGGCACAGATACGCAGTATTTT. Its translation: CASRIGLGGTDTQYF.

The chain employs TRBV28 and TRBJ2-3; TRBD2 is a possible D gene (5 bases). CDR3 length: 17 amino acids. Germline V CDR1 and CDR2: MDHEN, SYDVKM. Trimming removed 4 bases from V and 2 bases from J, with 19 bases in between. The CDR3 reads CASSSGAGGLYTDTQYF. For the CDR3, the DNA is TGTGCCAGCAGTTCTGGCGCGGGTGGCCTCTACACAGATACGCAGTATTTT.

The chain combines TRBV6-8 with TRBJ2-7; the match to TRBD2 covers 7 bases. The CDR3 totals 15 residues. The V gene's germline CDR1 is MNHGY and CDR2 SAAAGT. V was clipped by 5 bases and J by 2 bases; unmatched bases: 9. CDR3 loop: CASSVLGGAAYEQYF. The DNA of the CDR3 is TGTGCCAGCAGTGTCTTGGGAGGGGCTGCCTACGAGCAGTACTTC.

This clonotype has a handful of counts. V is TRBV6-1 and J is TRBJ1-5, with D tentatively TRBD1 (6 bases). CDR1 MNHNS and CDR2 SASEGT come from the germline V gene. CDR3 length: 14 residues. Trimming shortened V by 6 bases and J by 7 bases, and 16 bases separated the two germline ends. The CDR3 spells CASSGTTEIQPQHF. CDR3 bases: TGTGCCAGCAGCGGGACAACTGAGATCCAGCCCCAGCATTTT.

The CDR3 loop is CASSHGTERRVNEKLFF. The CDR3 DNA reads TGTGCCAGCAGCCACGGGACAGAACGGAGGGTTAATGAAAAACTGTTTTTT. The chain links TRBV7-9 to TRBJ1-4, with 7 positions matching TRBD1. The CDR3 is 17 amino acids. Germline trimming cut 5 bases from V and 4 bases from J; bases unmatched to any gene: 13. Germline V CDR1 and CDR2: SEHNR, FQNEAQ (reference sequence).

The rearrangement uses TRBV11-3 and TRBJ2-1; 8 bases align to TRBD2. After removal of 3 bases from V and 3 bases from J, the junction contained 4 bases not matched to a gene. CDR1 SGHNT and CDR2 YENEEA come from the germline V gene. This CDR3 region has 15 residues. The CDR3 nucleotides read TGTGCCAGCAGCTTGGTTCGGGAGGGCTACAATGAGCAGTTCTTC. It specifies CASSLVREGYNEQFF.

This clonotype has only a few counts. The rearrangement uses TRBV4-1 and TRBJ1-5; D gene unclear. This CDR3 is built from 13 residues. Trimming cost V 0 bases and J 6 bases, with 6 bases left between them. The germline V gene has CDR1 MGHRA and CDR2 YSYEKL. The CDR3 DNA is TGCGCCAGCAGCCAAGAAGGCTTTCAGCCCCAGCATTTT. It specifies CASSQEGFQPQHF.

This chain connects TRBV7-9 to TRBJ2-1, with D perhaps given as TRBD1 or TRBD2 (5 bases each). CDR1 SEHNR and CDR2 FQNEAQ come from the germline V gene (reference sequence). This CDR3 has 12 amino acids. The ends were cut back, 5 bases at V and 4 bases at J, with 6 bases in the middle. CDR3 DNA sequence: TGTGCCAGCAGCGGGGGTTACAATGAGCAGTTCTTC. Translated: CASSGGYNEQFF. Together with reference TRBV7-9 and TRBJ2-1, the CDR3 gives the full variable domain: DTGVSQNPRHKITKRGQNVTFRCDPISEHNRLYWYRQTLGQGPEFLTYFQNEAQLEKSRLLSDRFSAERPKGSFSTLEIQRTEQGDSAMYLCASSGGYNEQFFGPGTRLTVL.

Turning to this clonotype: One end of the junction varies from germline; a read error may be responsible. V gene TRBV6-5 combines with J gene TRBJ2-5, with D perhaps TRBD1 (6 bases). Looked up from germline, CDR1 is MNHEY and CDR2 is SVGAGI. The CDR3 consists of 15 residues. The CDR3 region has the DNA TGTGCCAACAGTTACGAGGCAGGGGTGTGGGAGACCCAGTACTTC. As protein: CANSYEAGVWETQYF.

V usage is TRBV20-1 and J usage is TRBJ2-1; the match to TRBD2 covers 11 bases. Germline CDR1 is DFQATT and CDR2 is SNEGSKA (reference sequence). The CDR3 extends over 20 amino acids. Trimming removed 1 base from V and 0 bases from J; junction bases left unmatched: 14. This CDR3 is CSARARGLAGNPTSYNEQFF. The CDR3 nucleotides are TGCAGTGCTAGAGCGCGAGGACTAGCGGGTAACCCTACCTCCTACAATGAGCAGTTCTTC.

The gene calls are TRBV4-1 and TRBJ2-7, with D uncertain. This CDR3 contains 13 residues. Per the germline V gene, CDR1 is MGHRA and CDR2 is YSYEKL. V was clipped by 1 base and J by 1 base, with 5 bases between them. The CDR3 bases are TGCGCCAGCAGCCAAGCCGTTTCCTACGAGCAGTACTTC. Amino acid sequence: CASSQAVSYEQYF.

The V call is TRBV27, the J call TRBJ2-3; 7 bases fit TRBD2. The ends lost 2 bases at V and 4 bases at J; junction bases unmatched: 12. Germline CDR1 MNHEY, CDR2 SMNVEV (reference sequence). The CDR3 loop spans 17 amino acids. The CDR3 DNA sequence: TGTGCCAGCAGTTTACTCCCGTGGGAGGGGTCGTCAGATACGCAGTATTTT. Translated, it gives CASSLLPWEGSSDTQYF.

This clonotype was seen only a few times. The CDR3 here is CASSEWGTEAFF. The CDR3, as DNA: TGTGCCAGCAGTGAGTGGGGTACTGAAGCTTTCTTT. The gene calls are TRBV6-1 and TRBJ1-1; no definite D call. CDR3 length: 12 amino acids. Germline-derived CDR1 and CDR2 are MNHNS and SASEGT. The V and J ends lost 3 bases and 5 bases respectively, with 7 bases between them.

This clonotype was observed a handful of times. The V gene is TRBV7-9, the J gene TRBJ1-1; 9 bases are a match to TRBD1. With V trimmed by 6 bases and J by 2 bases, 7 bases remained unmatched. Germline V gene lookup returns CDR1 SEHNR and CDR2 FQNEAQ (reference sequence). The CDR3 runs to 15 residues. The CDR3, as DNA: TGTGCCAGCAGTTATGTACAGGGGGCTAACACTGAAGCTTTCTTT. Its protein product is CASSYVQGANTEAFF.

The chain uses TRBV20-1 and TRBJ1-3; no firm D call. Germline values: CDR1 DFQATT, CDR2 SNEGSKA (reference sequence). The CDR3 runs to 19 residues. Trimming shortened V by 1 base and J by 0 bases, and 22 bases separated the two germline ends. CDR3 in amino acids: CSARVSGTWTPLSGNTIYF. The CDR3 DNA is TGCAGTGCTAGAGTAAGCGGCACATGGACTCCCCTCTCTGGAAACACCATATATTTT.

CDR3 nucleotide sequence: TGTGCCAGCAGTGAAGGGCCGGGCAATCAGCCCCAGCATTTT. Translated: CASSEGPGNQPQHF. This sequence joins TRBV6-1 and TRBJ1-5; unclear D gene. Germline CDR1 is MNHNS and CDR2 is SASEGT. The CDR3 loop spans 14 amino acids. V lost 1 base and J 2 bases, leaving 6 bases between the germline ends.

The CDR3 DNA follows: TGTGCCAGCAGTAGACCGTCGACGGAGACTTTATTTTTTGAGCAGTACTTC. Its translation: CASSRPSTETLFFEQYF. This chain joins TRBV6-2 or TRBV6-3 and TRBJ2-7; D is undetermined. The CDR3 runs 17 residues. V was cut by 5 bases and J by 7 bases, with 27 bases left in between. Germline V lookup: CDR1 MNHEY, CDR2 SVGEGT.

The chain has TRBV7-6 and TRBJ2-2; 10 bases align to TRBD2. CDR3 length equals 16 residues. Germline lookup yields CDR1 SGHVS and CDR2 FNYEAQ. Germline trimming cut 5 bases from V and 3 bases from J; bases unmatched to any gene: 6. CDR3 DNA: TGTGCCAGCAGCCCTACTCTAGCGGGGGACACCGGGGAGCTGTTTTTT. It yields the protein CASSPTLAGDTGELFF. The variable domain in full, completed from reference TRBV7-6 and TRBJ2-2, reads GAGVSQSPRYKVTKRGQDVALRCDPISGHVSLYWYRQALGQGPEFLTYFNYEAQQDKSGLPNDRFSAERPEGSISTLTIQRTEQRDSAMYRCASSPTLAGDTGELFFGEGSRLTVL.

The chain employs TRBV6-1 and TRBJ2-1; 7 bases line up with TRBD2. J was trimmed by 0 bases and V by 0 bases; bases with no gene match: 8. Germline V gives CDR1 MNHNS, CDR2 SASEGT. The CDR3 has 18 residues. Here the CDR3 DNA reads TGTGCCAGCAGTGAAGCCCCCTGGGGGGGTAGCTCCTACAATGAGCAGTTCTTC. Translation gives CASSEAPWGGSSYNEQFF.

This clonotype was found many times. The chain couples TRBV7-2 to TRBJ2-3; 12 bases are a match to TRBD2. The germline CDR1 and CDR2 sequences are SGHTA and FQGNSA. V shed 5 bases, J shed 0 bases, and the junction held 12 bases outside the gene matches. The CDR3 has 19 amino acids. CDR3 sequence (DNA): TGTGCCAGCAGCCCGGGACTAGCGGGTCCTACATCGAGCACAGATACGCAGTATTTT. This gives the protein CASSPGLAGPTSSTDTQYF. Full variable domain (missing parts from reference TRBV7-2 and TRBJ2-3): GAGVSQSPSNKVTEKGKDVELRCDPISGHTALYWYRQSLGQGLEFLIYFQGNSAPDKSGLPSDRFSAERTGGSVSTLTIQRTQQEDSAVYLCASSPGLAGPTSSTDTQYFGPGTRLTVL.

This clonotype was seen only a few times. The chain is built from TRBV5-8 and TRBJ1-1; 8 bases are a match to TRBD1. Looked up from germline, CDR1 is SGHTS and CDR2 is YDEGEE. Losses at the gene ends were 4 bases for V and 4 bases for J; bases not matched to a gene: 6. CDR3 length: 14 amino acids. The CDR3 here is CASSPQGVGTEAFF. CDR3 DNA: TGTGCCAGCAGCCCACAGGGGGTGGGCACTGAAGCTTTCTTT. The entire variable domain, with the rest obtained from reference TRBV5-8 and TRBJ1-1, is as follows: EAGVTQSPTHLIKTRGQQATLRCSPISGHTSVYWYQQALGLGLQFLLWYDEGEERNRGNFPPRFSGRQFPNYSSELNVNALELEDSALYLCASSPQGVGTEAFFGQGTRLTVV.

The chain combines TRBV28 with TRBJ2-5; D remains ambiguous. Germline values: CDR1 MDHEN, CDR2 SYDVKM. Trimming took off 5 bases at V and 5 bases at J, with 18 bases between the two ends. CDR3 length: 15 amino acids. CDR3 in amino acids: CASSPSGTHSETQYF. The CDR3 DNA sequence: TGTGCCAGCAGTCCCTCGGGCACACATTCGGAGACCCAGTACTTC.

A few counts support this clonotype. The chain has TRBV12-3 or TRBV12-4 and TRBJ2-2; D may be TRBD1 (6 bases). Trimming removed 4 bases at V and 1 base at J, with 19 bases between. The CDR3 runs to 18 residues. The CDR3 loop is CASSSTETGPLNTGELFF. The CDR3 bases are TGTGCCAGCAGTTCCACCGAGACAGGCCCACTGAACACCGGGGAGCTGTTTTTT.

This chain connects TRBV7-6 to TRBJ2-1; 11 bases fit TRBD1. This CDR3 is 17 amino acids long. Looked up from germline, CDR1 is SGHVS and CDR2 is FNYEAQ. Trimming removed 3 bases from V and 8 bases from J; junction bases left unmatched: 12. CDR3 sequence (DNA): TGTGCCAGCAGCTTTGGTAGCGGGACAGGGGGTAGGGATGAGCAGTTCTTC. Translated: CASSFGSGTGGRDEQFF.

This clonotype was counted a single time. The V call is TRBV25-1, the J call TRBJ2-5; D is possibly TRBD1 (5 bases). Between the trimmed V and J ends, which lost 5 bases and 5 bases, there was a span of 15 bases. Germline V gene data show CDR1 as MGHDK and CDR2 as SYGVNS. The CDR3 length is 14 residues. The CDR3 sequence: CASSPTLKGETQYF. CDR3 bases: TGTGCCAGCAGTCCCACTCTCAAGGGGGAGACCCAGTACTTC.

The CDR3 spells CASSVELEPALGEQYF. The CDR3 coding sequence is TGTGCCAGCAGCGTAGAGCTGGAACCAGCTTTAGGCGAGCAGTACTTC. This chain connects TRBV9 to TRBJ2-7; D not resolved. The CDR3 contains 16 residues. The V gene lost 0 bases and the J gene lost 6 bases, with 19 bases spanning the gap. Germline CDR1 is SGDLS and CDR2 is YYNGEE.